These T cell receptor beta chains were read from a single sample in a study of patients and donors after allogeneic stem cell transplantation. TCRdb itself ran the RT-PCR reads through MiXCR, one entry per CDR3 protein. The sample has about 400,000 distinct CDR3 sequences; more than 15% are singletons. The sequenced sample consisted of blood, either unsorted or a sorted T cell fraction (not recorded which). The origin of the receptors is a human donor who was either an allogeneic HSCT recipient or a stem cell or donor lymphocyte infusion donor (not recorded which). It is not recorded whose cells these are; they may come from a transplant donor. CDR3s include the opening cysteine and the closing phenylalanine or tryptophan. Not every row has a clone size; where given, it reads once, few, many or a size class.

j_gene	v_gene	abundance	CDR3aa
TRBJ2-1	TRBV2	-	CASSGTSGRPFYNEQFF
TRBJ1-6	TRBV4-3	few	CASSQGGSGGGHSPLHF
TRBJ2-7	TRBV4-2	few	CASSQDRGKTYEQYF
TRBJ2-1	TRBV11-3	many	CASTSTPGGEQFF
TRBJ2-4	TRBV12-3/TRBV12-4	few	CASSFTGVVDIQYF
TRBJ2-1	TRBV5-1	-	CASSGRQGGDEQFF
TRBJ1-3	TRBV4-1	-	CASSQGSQRSGNTIYF
TRBJ2-1	TRBV12-3/TRBV12-4	many	CASSLTGTSYGNEQFF
TRBJ1-2	TRBV18	-	CASSRAGTGGYTF
TRBJ1-2	TRBV29-1	-	CSVEGRGTYGYTF
TRBJ1-5	TRBV12-3/TRBV12-4	many	CASSPYFPGQGNQPQHF
TRBJ2-3	TRBV12-3/TRBV12-4	few	CASSSTVRLGGPFASTDTQYF
TRBJ2-2	TRBV29-1	few	CSVEETLNTGELFF
TRBJ1-2	TRBV6-1	few	CASSGQLSNYGYTF
TRBJ2-7	TRBV4-3	many	CASSHDRASYEQYF
TRBJ2-5	TRBV20-1	many	CSATGEETQYF
TRBJ1-6	TRBV6-2/TRBV6-3	few	CASNHRHSLGGISYNSPLHF
TRBJ2-7	TRBV9	few	CASSVAQAPYEQYF
TRBJ1-5	TRBV19	-	CASSYRGWQPQHF
TRBJ1-5	TRBV20-1	few	CSARVGGRNQPQHF
TRBJ1-4	TRBV9	-	CASSVGGGPRANEKLFF
TRBJ1-2	TRBV14	few	CASSRLDRGLSYGYTF
TRBJ2-5	TRBV20-1	-	CSARPGLQQETQYF
TRBJ2-3	TRBV2	-	CASPNWTDTQYF
TRBJ2-7	TRBV10-3	few	CAISFGDSYEQYF
TRBJ1-3	TRBV7-8	many	CASSLFSDTIYF
TRBJ2-1	TRBV19	-	CASRLAGGPHNEQFF
TRBJ2-2	TRBV7-2	-	CASSLSGHTGELFF
TRBJ2-1	TRBV7-2	few	CASSLTPPWTDYNEQFF
TRBJ1-1	TRBV6-5	-	CASSYLGTYREAFF
TRBJ1-1	TRBV12-3/TRBV12-4	-	CASSSRGHNTEAFF
TRBJ1-5	TRBV20-1	-	CSASAGSLEVQPQHF
TRBJ2-7	TRBV4-3	-	CASSFRTGGGFEQYF
TRBJ2-3	TRBV7-2	few	CASSFGTSRKADTQYF
TRBJ2-5	TRBV6-1	few	CASRDLWGVVETQYF
TRBJ2-1	TRBV15	-	CATAGTSGQSSYNEQFF
TRBJ1-2	TRBV6-5	many	CASSSRQGSTGGYTF
TRBJ2-5	TRBV5-1	-	CASSLAAAGETQYF
TRBJ2-7	TRBV10-3	-	CAIRVTGTGYHEQYF
TRBJ2-4	TRBV11-2	few	CASSWPGLAGGRLLAKNIQYF
TRBJ2-2	TRBV3-1	-	CASSRRLGTGELFF
TRBJ2-1	TRBV20-1	-	CSARLALTYNEQFF
TRBJ1-1	TRBV4-1	few	CASSRSMNTEAFF
TRBJ2-3	TRBV7-9	few	CASSSRGGRDTQYF